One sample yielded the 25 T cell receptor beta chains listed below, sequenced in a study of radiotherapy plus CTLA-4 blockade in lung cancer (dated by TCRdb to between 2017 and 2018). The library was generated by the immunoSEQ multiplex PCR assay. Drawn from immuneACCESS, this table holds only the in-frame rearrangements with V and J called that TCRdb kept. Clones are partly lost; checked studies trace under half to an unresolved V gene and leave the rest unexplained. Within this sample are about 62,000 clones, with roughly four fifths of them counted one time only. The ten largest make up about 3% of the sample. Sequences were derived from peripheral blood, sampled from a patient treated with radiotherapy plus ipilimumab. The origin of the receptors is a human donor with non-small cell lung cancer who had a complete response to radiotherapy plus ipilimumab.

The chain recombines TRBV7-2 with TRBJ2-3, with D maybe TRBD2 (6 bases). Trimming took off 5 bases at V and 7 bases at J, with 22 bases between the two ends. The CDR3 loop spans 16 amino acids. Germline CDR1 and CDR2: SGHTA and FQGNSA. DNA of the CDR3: TGTGCCAGCAGCCGTATAGTAGCCCCGGGAGCGAATACGCAGTATTTT. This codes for CASSRIVAPGANTQYF.

CDR3 nucleotides: TGTGCCAGCAGCAAAGAAGGACTAGCGGGAGAAGGTTCCTACAATGAGCAGTTCTTC. It yields the protein CASSKEGLAGEGSYNEQFF. The chain has TRBV21-1 and TRBJ2-1; TRBD2 was called by the table and not checked on the DNA. TRBV21-1 is tagged as a pseudogene. This CDR3 has 19 amino acids.

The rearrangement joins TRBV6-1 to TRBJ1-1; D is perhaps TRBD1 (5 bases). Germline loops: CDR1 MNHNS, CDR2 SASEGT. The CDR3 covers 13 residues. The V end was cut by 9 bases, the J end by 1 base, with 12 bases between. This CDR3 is CASHRGTNTEAFF. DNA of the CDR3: TGTGCCAGTCACCGGGGGACGAACACTGAAGCTTTCTTT.

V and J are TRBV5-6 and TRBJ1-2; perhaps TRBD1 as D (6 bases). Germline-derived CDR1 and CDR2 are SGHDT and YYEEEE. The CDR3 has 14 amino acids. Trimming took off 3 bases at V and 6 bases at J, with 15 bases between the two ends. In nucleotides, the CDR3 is TGTGCCAGCAGCTGGGGACATAATCCCCATGGCTACACCTTC. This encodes CASSWGHNPHGYTF.

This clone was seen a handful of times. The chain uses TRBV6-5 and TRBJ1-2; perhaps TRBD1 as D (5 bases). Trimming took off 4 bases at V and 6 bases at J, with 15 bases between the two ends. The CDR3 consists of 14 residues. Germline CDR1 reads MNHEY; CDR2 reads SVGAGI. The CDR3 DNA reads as TGTGCCAGCAGTTTGGACGAGGTACAGGATGGCTACACCTTC. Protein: CASSLDEVQDGYTF.

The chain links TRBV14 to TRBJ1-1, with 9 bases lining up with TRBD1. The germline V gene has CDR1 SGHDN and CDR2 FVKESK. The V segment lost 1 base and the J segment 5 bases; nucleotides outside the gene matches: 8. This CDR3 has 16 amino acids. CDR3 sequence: CASSQGLGQGRTEAFF. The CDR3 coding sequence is TGTGCCAGCAGCCAAGGTTTGGGACAGGGAAGGACTGAAGCTTTCTTT.

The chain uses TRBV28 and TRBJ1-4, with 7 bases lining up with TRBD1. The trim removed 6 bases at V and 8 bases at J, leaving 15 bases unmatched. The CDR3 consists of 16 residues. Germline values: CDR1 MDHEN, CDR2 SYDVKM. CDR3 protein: CASSSYPTGPKEKLFF. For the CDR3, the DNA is TGTGCCAGCAGCTCATACCCGACAGGGCCGAAAGAAAAACTGTTTTTT.

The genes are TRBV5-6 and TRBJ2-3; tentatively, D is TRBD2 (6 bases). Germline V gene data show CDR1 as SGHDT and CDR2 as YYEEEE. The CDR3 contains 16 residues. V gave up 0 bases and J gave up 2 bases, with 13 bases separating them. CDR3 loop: CASSLGQGLYTDTQYF. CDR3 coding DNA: TGTGCCAGCAGCTTGGGGCAGGGACTTTACACAGATACGCAGTATTTT.

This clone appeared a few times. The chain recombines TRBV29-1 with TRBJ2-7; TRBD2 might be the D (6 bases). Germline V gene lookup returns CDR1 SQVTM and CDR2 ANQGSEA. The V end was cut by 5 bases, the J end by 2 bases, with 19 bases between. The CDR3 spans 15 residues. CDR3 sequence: CSVKATVGGTYEQYF. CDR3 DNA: TGCAGCGTTAAGGCCACCGTCGGCGGGACCTACGAGCAGTACTTC.

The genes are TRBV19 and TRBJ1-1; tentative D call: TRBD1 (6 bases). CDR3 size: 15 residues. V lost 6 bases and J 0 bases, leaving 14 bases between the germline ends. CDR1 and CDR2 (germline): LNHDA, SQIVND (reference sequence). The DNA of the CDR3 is TGTGCCAGTAGATCGAGGGGGGGGATGAACACTGAAGCTTTCTTT. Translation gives CASRSRGGMNTEAFF.

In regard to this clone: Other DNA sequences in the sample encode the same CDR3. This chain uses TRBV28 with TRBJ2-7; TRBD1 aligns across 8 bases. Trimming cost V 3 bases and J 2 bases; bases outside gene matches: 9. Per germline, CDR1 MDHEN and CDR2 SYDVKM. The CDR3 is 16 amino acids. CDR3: CASSLPHGTGTYEQYF. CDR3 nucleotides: TGTGCCAGCAGTTTGCCTCACGGGACAGGAACCTACGAGCAGTACTTC.

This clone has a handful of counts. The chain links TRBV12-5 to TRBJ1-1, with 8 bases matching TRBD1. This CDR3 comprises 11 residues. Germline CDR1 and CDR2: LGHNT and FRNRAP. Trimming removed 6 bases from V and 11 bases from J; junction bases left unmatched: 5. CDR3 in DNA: TGTGCTAGTGGCCAGACAGGGGAGGCTTTCTTT. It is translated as CASGQTGEAFF.

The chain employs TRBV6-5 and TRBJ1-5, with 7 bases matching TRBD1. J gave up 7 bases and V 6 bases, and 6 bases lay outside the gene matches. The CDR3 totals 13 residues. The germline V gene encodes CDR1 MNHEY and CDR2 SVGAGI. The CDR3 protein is CASSPTGRQPQHF. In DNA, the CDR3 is TGTGCCAGCAGCCCGACAGGGCGCCAGCCCCAGCATTTT.

The CDR3 reads CASGDRMNTEAFF. The CDR3 coding sequence is TGTGCCAGCGGGGACAGAATGAACACTGAAGCTTTCTTT. The chain carries TRBV6-6 and TRBJ1-1; the match to TRBD1 covers 7 bases. The CDR3 extends over 13 amino acids. Germline CDR1 and CDR2: MNHNY and SVGAGI (reference sequence). The junction had 3 bases not matched to a gene; V was cut back by 8 bases and J by 0 bases.

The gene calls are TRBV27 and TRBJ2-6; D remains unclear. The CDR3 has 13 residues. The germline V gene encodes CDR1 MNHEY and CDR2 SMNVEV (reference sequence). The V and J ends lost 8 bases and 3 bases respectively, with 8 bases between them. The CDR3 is CASRTDGANVLTF. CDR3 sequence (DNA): TGTGCCAGCCGAACTGATGGGGCCAACGTCCTGACTTTC.

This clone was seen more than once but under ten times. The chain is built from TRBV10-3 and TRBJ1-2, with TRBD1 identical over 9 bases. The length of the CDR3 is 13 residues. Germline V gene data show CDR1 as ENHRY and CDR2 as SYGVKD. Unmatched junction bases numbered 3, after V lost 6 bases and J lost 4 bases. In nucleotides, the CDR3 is TGTGCCATCAGCGACAGGGGGGCCTATGGCTACACCTTC. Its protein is CAISDRGAYGYTF.

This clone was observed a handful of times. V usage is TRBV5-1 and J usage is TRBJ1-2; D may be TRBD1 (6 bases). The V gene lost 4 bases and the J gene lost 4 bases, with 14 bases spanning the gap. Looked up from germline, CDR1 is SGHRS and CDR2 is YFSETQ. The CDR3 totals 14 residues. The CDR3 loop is CASSGGGGGYGYTF. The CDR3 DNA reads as TGCGCCAGCAGCGGAGGGGGGGGCGGCTATGGCTACACCTTC. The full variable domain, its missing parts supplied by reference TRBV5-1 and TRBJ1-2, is KAGVTQTPRYLIKTRGQQVTLSCSPISGHRSVSWYQQTPGQGLQFLFEYFSETQRNKGNFPGRFSGRQFSNSRSEMNVSTLELGDSALYLCASSGGGGGYGYTFGSGTRLTVV.

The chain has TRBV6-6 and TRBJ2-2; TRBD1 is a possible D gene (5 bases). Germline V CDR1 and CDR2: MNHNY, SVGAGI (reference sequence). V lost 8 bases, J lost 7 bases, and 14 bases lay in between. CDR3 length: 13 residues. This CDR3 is CASSRLQGGELFF. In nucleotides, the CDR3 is TGTGCCAGCTCCCGTCTCCAGGGCGGGGAGCTGTTTTTT.

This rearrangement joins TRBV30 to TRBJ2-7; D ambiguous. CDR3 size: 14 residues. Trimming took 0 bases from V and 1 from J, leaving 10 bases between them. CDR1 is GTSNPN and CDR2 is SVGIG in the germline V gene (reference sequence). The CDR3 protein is CAWSVRGPSYEQYF. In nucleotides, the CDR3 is TGTGCCTGGAGTGTTCGAGGTCCTTCCTACGAGCAGTACTTC.

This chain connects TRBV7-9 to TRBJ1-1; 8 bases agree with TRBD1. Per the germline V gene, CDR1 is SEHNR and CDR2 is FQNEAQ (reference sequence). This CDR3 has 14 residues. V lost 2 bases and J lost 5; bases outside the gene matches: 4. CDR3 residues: CASSLPDRGTEAFF. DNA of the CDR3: TGTGCCAGCAGCTTACCTGACAGGGGAACTGAAGCTTTCTTT.

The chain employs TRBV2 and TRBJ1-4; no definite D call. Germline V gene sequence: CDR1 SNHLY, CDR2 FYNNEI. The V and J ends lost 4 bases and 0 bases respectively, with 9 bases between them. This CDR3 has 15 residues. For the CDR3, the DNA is TGTGCCAGCAGTGGAAGAGATACAACTAATGAAAAACTGTTTTTT. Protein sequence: CASSGRDTTNEKLFF.

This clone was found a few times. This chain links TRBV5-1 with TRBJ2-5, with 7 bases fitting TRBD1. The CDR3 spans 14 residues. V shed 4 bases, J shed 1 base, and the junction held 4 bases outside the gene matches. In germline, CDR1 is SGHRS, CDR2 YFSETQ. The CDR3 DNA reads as TGCGCCAGCAGCCTGGGACAGACCCAAGAGACCCAGTACTTC. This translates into CASSLGQTQETQYF.

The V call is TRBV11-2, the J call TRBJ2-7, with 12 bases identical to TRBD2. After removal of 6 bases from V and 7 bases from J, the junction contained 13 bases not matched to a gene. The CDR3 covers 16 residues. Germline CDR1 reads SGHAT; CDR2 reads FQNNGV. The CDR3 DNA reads TGTGCCAGCAGTACAACCCAACTAGCGGGGGGTCGGGAGCAGTACTTC. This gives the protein CASSTTQLAGGREQYF.

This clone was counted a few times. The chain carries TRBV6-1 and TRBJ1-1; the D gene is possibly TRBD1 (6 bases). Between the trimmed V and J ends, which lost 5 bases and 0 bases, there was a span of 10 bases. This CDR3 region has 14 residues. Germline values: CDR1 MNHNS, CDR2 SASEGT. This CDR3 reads CASSRTDLNTEAFF. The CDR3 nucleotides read TGTGCCAGCAGTCGGACAGATCTGAACACTGAAGCTTTCTTT.

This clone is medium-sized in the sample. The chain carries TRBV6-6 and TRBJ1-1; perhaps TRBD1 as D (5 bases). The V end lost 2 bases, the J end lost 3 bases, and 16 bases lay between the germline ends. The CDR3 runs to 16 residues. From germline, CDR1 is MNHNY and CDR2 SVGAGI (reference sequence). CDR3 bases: TGTGCCAGCAGTTACCCCCCTGGGGCCGCGCACACTGAAGCTTTCTTT. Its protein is CASSYPPGAAHTEAFF.